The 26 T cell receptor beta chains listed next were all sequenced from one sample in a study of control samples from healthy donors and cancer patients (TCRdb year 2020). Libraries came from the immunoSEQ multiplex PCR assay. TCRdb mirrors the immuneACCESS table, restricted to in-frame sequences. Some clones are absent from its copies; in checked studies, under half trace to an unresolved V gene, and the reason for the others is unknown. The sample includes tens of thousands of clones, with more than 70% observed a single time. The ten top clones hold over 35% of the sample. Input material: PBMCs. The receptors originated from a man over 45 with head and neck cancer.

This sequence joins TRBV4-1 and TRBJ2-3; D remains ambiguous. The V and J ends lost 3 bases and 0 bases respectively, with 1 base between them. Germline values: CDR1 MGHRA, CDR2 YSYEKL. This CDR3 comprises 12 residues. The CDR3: CASSHSTDTQYF. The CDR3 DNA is TGCGCCAGCAGCCACAGCACAGATACGCAGTATTTT.

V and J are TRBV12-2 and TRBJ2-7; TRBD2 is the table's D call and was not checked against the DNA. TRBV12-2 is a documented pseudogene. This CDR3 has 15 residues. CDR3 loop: CASRLGRASVWEQYF. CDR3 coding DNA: TGTGCAAGTCGCTTAGGGAGGGCTAGCGTATGGGAGCAGTACTTC.

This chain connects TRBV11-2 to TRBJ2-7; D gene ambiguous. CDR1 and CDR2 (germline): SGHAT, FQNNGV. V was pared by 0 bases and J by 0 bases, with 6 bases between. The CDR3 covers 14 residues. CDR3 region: CASSLEGNSYEQYF. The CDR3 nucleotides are TGTGCCAGCAGCTTAGAGGGGAACTCCTACGAGCAGTACTTC.

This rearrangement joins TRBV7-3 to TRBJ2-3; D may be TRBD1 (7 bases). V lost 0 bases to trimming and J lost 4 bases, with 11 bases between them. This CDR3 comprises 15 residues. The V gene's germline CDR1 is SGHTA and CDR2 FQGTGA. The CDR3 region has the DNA TGTGCCAGCAGCTTAACCGGAGGGGGCGCAGATACGCAGTATTTT. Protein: CASSLTGGGADTQYF.

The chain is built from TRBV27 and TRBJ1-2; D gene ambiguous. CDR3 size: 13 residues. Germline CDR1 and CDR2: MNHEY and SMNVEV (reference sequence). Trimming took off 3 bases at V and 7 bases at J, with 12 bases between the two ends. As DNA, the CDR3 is TGTGCCAGCAGTTTTAGTCTGGGTCGTGGCTACACCTTC. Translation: CASSFSLGRGYTF.

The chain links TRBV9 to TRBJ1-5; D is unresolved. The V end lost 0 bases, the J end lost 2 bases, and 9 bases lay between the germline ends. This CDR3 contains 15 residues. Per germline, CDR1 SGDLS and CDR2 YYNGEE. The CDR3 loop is CASSVDGKGNQPQHF. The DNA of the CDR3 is TGTGCCAGCAGCGTAGACGGCAAAGGCAATCAGCCCCAGCATTTT.

CDR3 residues: CASSLRDRVRTGELFF. The CDR3 region has the DNA TGTGCCAGCAGCTTGCGGGACAGGGTCAGGACCGGGGAGCTGTTTTTT. V and J are TRBV5-4 and TRBJ2-2; 9 nucleotides agree with TRBD1. The CDR3 is 16 residues long. Germline values: CDR1 SGHNT, CDR2 YYREEE (reference sequence). V dropped 1 base and J dropped 5; count of bases not matched to a gene: 6. Full variable domain (remainder filled in from reference TRBV5-4 and TRBJ2-2): ETGVTQSPTHLIKTRGQQVTLRCSSQSGHNTVSWYQQALGQGPQFIFQYYREEENGRGNFPPRFSGLQFPNYSSELNVNALELDDSALYLCASSLRDRVRTGELFFGEGSRLTVL.

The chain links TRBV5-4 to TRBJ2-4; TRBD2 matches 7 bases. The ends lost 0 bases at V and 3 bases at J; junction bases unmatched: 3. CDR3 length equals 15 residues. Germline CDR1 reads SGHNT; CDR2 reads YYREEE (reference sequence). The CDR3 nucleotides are TGTGCCAGCAGCTTGGGTGGGGAGGGCAAAAACATTCAGTACTTC. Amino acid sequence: CASSLGGEGKNIQYF. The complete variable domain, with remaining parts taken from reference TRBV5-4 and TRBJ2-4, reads ETGVTQSPTHLIKTRGQQVTLRCSSQSGHNTVSWYQQALGQGPQFIFQYYREEENGRGNFPPRFSGLQFPNYSSELNVNALELDDSALYLCASSLGGEGKNIQYFGAGTRLSVL.

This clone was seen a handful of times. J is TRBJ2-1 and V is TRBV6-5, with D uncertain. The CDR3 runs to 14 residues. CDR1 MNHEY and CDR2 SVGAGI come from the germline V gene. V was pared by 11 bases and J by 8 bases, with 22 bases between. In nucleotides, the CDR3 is TGTGCCCCTTTGCAAGCGAACCGTTCATATGAGCAGTTCTTC. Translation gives CAPLQANRSYEQFF.

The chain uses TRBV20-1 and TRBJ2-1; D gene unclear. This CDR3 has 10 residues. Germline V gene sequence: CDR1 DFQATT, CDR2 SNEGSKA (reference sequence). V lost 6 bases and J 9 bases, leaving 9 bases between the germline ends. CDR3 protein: CSALVGEQFF. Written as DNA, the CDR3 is TGCAGTGCGCTAGTGGGTGAGCAGTTCTTC.

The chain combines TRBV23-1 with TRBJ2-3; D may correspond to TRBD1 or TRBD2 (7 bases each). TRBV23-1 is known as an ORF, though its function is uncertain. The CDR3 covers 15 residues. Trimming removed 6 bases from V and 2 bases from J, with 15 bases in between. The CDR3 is CASSPGGEVTDTQYF. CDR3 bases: TGCGCCAGCAGCCCAGGGGGGGAGGTCACAGATACGCAGTATTTT.

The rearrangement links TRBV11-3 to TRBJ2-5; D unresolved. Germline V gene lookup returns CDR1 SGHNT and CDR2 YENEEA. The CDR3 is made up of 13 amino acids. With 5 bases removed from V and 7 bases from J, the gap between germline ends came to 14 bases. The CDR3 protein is CASSHLDGVTQYF. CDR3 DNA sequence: TGTGCCAGCAGCCACCTTGATGGGGTGACCCAGTACTTC.

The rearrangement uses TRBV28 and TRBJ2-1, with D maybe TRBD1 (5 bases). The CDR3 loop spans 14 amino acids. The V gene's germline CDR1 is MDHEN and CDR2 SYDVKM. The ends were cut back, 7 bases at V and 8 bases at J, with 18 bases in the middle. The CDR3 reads CASTRIARVYEQFF. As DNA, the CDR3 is TGTGCCAGCACCCGAATCGCCAGGGTCTATGAGCAGTTCTTC.

CDR3 sequence (DNA): TGTGCCAGCAGGCCTCCTGGGAGCCAGGGCTACAATGAGCAGTTCTTC. Translation gives CASRPPGSQGYNEQFF. This sequence joins TRBV7-9 and TRBJ2-1; D may be TRBD1 or TRBD2 (5 bases each). CDR1 SEHNR and CDR2 FQNEAQ come from the germline V gene (reference sequence). The CDR3 is made up of 16 amino acids. The V end lost 6 bases, the J end lost 3 bases, and 18 bases lay between the germline ends.

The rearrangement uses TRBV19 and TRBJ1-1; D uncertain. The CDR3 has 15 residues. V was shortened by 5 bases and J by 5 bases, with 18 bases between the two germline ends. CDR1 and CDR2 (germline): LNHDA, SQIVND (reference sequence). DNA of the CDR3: TGTGCCAGTAGTCCAGCGGAAACCCGGCGGACTGAAGCTTTCTTT. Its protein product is CASSPAETRRTEAFF.

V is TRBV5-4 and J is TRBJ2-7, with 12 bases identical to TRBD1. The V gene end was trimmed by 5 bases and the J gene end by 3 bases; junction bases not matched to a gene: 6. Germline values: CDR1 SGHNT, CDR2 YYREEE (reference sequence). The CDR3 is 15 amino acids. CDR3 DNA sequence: TGTGCCAGCAGTCAAGGGACAGGGGGCATCTACGAGCAGTACTTC. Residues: CASSQGTGGIYEQYF.

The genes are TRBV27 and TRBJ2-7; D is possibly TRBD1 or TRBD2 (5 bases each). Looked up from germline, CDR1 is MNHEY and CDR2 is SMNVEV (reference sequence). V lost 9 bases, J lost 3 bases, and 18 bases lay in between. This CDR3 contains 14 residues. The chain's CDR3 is CARAPGREDYEQYF. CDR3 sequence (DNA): TGTGCCAGGGCACCGGGACGGGAAGACTACGAGCAGTACTTC.

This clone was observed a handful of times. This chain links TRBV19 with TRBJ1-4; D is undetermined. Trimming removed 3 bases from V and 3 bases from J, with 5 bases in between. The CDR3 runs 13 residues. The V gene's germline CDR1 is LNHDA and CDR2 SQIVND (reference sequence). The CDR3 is CASSIGANEKLFF. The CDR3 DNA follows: TGTGCCAGTAGTATTGGGGCTAATGAAAAACTGTTTTTT.

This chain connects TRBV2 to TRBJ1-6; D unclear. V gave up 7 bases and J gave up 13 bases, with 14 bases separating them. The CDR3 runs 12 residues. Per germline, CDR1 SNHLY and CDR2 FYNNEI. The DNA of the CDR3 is TGTGCCAGCACCGAAAGGGCCCTCCCCCTCCACTTT. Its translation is CASTERALPLHF.

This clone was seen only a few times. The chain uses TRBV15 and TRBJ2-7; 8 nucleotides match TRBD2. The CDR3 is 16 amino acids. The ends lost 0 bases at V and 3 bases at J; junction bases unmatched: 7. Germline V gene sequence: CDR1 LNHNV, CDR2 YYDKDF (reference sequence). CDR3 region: CATSRDLSTSDYEQYF. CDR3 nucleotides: TGTGCCACCAGCAGAGATCTGTCGACTAGCGACTACGAGCAGTACTTC.

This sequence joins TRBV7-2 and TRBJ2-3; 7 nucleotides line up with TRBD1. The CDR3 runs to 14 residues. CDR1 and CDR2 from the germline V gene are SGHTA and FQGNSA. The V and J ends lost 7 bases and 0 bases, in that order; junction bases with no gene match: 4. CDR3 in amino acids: CASNRGYSTDTQYF. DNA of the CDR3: TGTGCCAGCAACAGGGGCTACAGCACAGATACGCAGTATTTT.

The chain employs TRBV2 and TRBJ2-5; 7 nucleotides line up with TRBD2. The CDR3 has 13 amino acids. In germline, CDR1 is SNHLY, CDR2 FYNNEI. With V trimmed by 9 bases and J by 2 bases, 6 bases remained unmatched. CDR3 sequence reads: CASATSWQETQYF. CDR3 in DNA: TGTGCCAGTGCGACTAGCTGGCAAGAGACCCAGTACTTC.

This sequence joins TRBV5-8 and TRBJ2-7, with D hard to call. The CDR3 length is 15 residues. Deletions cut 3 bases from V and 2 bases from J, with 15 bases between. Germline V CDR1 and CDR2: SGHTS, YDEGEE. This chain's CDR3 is CASSSPYDLAYEQYF. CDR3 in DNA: TGTGCCAGCAGCTCCCCGTACGATCTCGCCTACGAGCAGTACTTC.

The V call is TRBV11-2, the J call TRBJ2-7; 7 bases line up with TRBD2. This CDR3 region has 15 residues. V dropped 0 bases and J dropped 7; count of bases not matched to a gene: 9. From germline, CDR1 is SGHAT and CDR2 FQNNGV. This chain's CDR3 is CASSLDRRLALEQYF. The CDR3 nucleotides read TGTGCCAGCAGCTTAGATCGGCGACTAGCACTGGAGCAGTACTTC.

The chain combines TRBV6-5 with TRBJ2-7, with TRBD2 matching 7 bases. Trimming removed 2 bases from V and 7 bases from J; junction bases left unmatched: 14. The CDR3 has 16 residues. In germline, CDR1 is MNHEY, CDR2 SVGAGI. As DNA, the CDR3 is TGTGCCAGCAGTTACCTTAAGACCCCGGGAGGCTGGGAGCAGTACTTC. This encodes CASSYLKTPGGWEQYF.

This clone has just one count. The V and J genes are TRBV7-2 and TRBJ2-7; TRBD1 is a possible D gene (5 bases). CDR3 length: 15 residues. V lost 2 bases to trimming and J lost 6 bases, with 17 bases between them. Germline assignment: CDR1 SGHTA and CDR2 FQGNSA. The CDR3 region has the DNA TGTGCCAGCAGCTTACTTGGCAGGGCCTCAGTCGAGCAGTACTTC. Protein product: CASSLLGRASVEQYF.